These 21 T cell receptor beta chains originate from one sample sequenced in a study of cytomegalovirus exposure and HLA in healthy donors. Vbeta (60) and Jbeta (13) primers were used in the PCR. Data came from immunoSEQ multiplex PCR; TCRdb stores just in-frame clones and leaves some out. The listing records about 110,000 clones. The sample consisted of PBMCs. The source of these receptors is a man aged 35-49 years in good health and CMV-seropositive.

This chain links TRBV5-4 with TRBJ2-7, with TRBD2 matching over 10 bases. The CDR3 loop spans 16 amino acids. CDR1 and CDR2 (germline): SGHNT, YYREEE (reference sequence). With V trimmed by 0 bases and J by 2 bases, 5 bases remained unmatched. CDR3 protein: CASSLGSGRLTYEQYF. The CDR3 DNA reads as TGTGCCAGCAGCTTGGGTAGCGGGAGGCTCACCTACGAGCAGTACTTC. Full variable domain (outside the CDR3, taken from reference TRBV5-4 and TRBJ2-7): ETGVTQSPTHLIKTRGQQVTLRCSSQSGHNTVSWYQQALGQGPQFIFQYYREEENGRGNFPPRFSGLQFPNYSSELNVNALELDDSALYLCASSLGSGRLTYEQYFGPGTRLTVT.

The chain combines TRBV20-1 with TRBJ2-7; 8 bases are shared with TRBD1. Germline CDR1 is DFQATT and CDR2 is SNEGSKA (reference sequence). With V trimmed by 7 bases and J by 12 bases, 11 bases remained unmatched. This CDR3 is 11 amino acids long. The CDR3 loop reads CSGRHRTGLYF. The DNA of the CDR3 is TGCAGTGGTCGACACAGGACAGGGCTGTACTTC.

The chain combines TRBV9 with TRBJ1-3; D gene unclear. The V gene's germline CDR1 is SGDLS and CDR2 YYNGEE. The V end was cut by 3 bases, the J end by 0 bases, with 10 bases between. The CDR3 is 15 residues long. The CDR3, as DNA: TGTGCCAGCAGCGGCGAGGGATACTCTGGAAACACCATATATTTT. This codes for CASSGEGYSGNTIYF.

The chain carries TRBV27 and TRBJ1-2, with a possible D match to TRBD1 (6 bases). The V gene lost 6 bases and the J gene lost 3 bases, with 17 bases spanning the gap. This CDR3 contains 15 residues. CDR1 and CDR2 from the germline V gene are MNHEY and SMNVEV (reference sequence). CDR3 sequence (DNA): TGTGCCAGCAGCACCAACACAGGGATCGACTATGGCTACACCTTC. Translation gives CASSTNTGIDYGYTF.

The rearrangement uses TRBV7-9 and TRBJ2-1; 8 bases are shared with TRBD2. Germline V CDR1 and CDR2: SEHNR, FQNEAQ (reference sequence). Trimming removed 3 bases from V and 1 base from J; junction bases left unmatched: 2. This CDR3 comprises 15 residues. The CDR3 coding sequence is TGTGCCAGCAGCTTTAGCGGGACATCCTACAATGAGCAGTTCTTC. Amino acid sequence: CASSFSGTSYNEQFF.

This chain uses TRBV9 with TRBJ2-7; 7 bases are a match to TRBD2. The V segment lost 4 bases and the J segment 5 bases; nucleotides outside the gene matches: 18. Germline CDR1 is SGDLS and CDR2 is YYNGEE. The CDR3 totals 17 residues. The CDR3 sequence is CASSLGLGGRIPHEQYF. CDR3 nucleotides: TGTGCCAGCAGCCTCGGGTTGGGCGGGAGAATTCCCCACGAGCAGTACTTC.

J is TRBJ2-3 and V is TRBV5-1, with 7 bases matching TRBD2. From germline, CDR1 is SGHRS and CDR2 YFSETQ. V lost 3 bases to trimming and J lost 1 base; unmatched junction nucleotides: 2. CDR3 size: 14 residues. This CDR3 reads CASSYTSGTDTQYF. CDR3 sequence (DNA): TGCGCCAGCAGCTATACTAGCGGCACAGATACGCAGTATTTT.

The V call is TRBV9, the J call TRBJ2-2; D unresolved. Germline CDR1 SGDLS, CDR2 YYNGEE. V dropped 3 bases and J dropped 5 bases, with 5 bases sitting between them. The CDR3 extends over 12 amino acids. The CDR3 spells CASSASTGELFF. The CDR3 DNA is TGTGCCAGCAGCGCCTCTACCGGGGAGCTGTTTTTT.

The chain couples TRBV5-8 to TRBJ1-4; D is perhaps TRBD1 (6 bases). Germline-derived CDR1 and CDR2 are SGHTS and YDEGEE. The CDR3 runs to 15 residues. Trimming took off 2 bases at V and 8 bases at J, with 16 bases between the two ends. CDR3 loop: CASSFVGARGEKLFF. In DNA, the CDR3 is TGTGCCAGCAGCTTTGTGGGGGCGCGTGGAGAAAAACTGTTTTTT.

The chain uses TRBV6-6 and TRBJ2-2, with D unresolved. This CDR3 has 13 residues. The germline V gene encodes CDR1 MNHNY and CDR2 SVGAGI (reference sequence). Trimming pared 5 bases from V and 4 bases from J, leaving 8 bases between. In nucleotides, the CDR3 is TGTGCCAGCAGTCCTAGAGGCACCGGGGAGCTGTTTTTT. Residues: CASSPRGTGELFF.

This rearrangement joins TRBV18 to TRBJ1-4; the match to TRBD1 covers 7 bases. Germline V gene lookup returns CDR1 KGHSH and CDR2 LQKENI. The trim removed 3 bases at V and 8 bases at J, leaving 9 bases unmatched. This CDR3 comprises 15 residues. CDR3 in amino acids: CASSPRQGGGEKLFF. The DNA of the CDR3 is TGTGCCAGCTCACCGCGACAGGGAGGCGGCGAAAAACTGTTTTTT.

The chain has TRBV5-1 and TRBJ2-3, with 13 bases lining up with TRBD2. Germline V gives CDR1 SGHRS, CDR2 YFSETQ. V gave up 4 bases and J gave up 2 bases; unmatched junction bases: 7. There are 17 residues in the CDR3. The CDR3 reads CASSKTSGRLLTDTQYF. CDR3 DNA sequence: TGCGCCAGCAGCAAGACTAGCGGGAGGCTTCTCACAGATACGCAGTATTTT.

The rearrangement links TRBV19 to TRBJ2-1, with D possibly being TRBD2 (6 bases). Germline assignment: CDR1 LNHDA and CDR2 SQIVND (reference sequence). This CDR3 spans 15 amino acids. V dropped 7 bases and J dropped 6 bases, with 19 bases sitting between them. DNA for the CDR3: TGTGCCAGTATGGGGCGGCGGGGTTGGGTCAATGAGCAGTTCTTC. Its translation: CASMGRRGWVNEQFF. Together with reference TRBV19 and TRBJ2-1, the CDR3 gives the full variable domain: DGGITQSPKYLFRKEGQNVTLSCEQNLNHDAMYWYRQDPGQGLRLIYYSQIVNDFQKGDIAEGYSVSREKKESFPLTVTSAQKNPTAFYLCASMGRRGWVNEQFFGPGTRLTVL.

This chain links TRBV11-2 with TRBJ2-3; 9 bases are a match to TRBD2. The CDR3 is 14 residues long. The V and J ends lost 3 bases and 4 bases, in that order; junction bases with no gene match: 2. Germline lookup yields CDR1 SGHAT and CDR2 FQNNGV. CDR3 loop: CASSFLAGPDTQYF. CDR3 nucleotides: TGTGCCAGCAGCTTTCTAGCGGGGCCAGATACGCAGTATTTT.

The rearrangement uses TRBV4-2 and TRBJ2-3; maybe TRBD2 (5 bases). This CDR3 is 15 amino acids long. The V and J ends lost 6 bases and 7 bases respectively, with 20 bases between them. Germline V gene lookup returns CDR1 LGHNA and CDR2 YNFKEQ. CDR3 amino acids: CASRREFQSSYTQYF. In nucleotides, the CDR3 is TGTGCCAGCAGAAGGGAGTTCCAATCTTCGTATACGCAGTATTTT.

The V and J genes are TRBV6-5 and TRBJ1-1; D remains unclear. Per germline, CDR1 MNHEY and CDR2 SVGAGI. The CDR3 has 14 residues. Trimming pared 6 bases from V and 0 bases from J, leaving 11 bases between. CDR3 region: CASRRRVVNTEAFF. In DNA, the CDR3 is TGTGCCAGCAGACGACGGGTAGTGAACACTGAAGCTTTCTTT.

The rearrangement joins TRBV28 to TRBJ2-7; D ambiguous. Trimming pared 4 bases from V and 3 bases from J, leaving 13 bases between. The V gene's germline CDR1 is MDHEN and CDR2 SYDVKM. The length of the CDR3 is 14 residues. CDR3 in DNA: TGTGCCAGCAGTTCCCTCCGCACAGTCTACGAGCAGTACTTC. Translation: CASSSLRTVYEQYF.

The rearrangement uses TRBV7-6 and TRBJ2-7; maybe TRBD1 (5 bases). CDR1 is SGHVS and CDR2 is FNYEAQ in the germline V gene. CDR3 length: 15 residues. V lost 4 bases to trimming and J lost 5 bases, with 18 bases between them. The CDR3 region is CASSSPPGETDEQYF. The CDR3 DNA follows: TGTGCCAGCAGCTCCCCTCCGGGTGAGACAGACGAGCAGTACTTC. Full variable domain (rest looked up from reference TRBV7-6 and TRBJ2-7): GAGVSQSPRYKVTKRGQDVALRCDPISGHVSLYWYRQALGQGPEFLTYFNYEAQQDKSGLPNDRFSAERPEGSISTLTIQRTEQRDSAMYRCASSSPPGETDEQYFGPGTRLTVT.

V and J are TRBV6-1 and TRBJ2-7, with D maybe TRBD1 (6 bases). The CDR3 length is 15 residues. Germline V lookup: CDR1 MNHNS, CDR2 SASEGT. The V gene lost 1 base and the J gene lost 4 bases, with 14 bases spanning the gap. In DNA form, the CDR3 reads TGTGCCAGCAGTGAAGGACAGGAAATTACTTACGAGCAGTACTTC. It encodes CASSEGQEITYEQYF.

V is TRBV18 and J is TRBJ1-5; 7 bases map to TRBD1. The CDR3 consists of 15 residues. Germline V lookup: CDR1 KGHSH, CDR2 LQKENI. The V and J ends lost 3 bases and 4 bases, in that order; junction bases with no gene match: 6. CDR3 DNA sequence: TGTGCCAGCTCACCCCGGGGACAGACTAATCAGCCCCAGCATTTT. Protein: CASSPRGQTNQPQHF.

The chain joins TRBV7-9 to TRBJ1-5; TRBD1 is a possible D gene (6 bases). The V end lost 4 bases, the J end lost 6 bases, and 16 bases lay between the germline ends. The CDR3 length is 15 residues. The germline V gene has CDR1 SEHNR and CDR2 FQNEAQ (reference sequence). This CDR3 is CASSWDTESSQPQHF. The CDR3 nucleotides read TGTGCCAGCAGCTGGGACACCGAAAGTAGTCAGCCCCAGCATTTT.